This TCR beta chain is from a study of beta chain features in type 1 diabetes. Study results and limitations: Moderate but significant shortening of TCRB CDR3s was recorded in all four CD4+ subsets from Type 1 diabetes patients. PCR could preferentially amplify shorter templates, alike in patients and controls.

Of the isolated RNA, all was reverse transcribed, and so the sequenced material was expressed TCRB transcripts. The method was immunoSEQ multiplex PCR; TCRdb's version includes in-frame clones alone and lacks a portion of them. This sample has about 740,000 clones, with roughly 13% found just once. This clone was seen only a few times. Its antigen is unknown. Via CD45RO/CCR7/CD25/CD127/CD95/CD27, cells of the CD4+ naive, central memory, regulatory and stem cell-like memory subsets were sorted. All of the sorted populations showed purity greater than 95%. This CDR3 comprises 14 residues. Trimming took 4 bases from V and 5 from J, leaving 17 bases between them. Germline V gene lookup returns CDR1 GTSNPN and CDR2 SVGIG (reference sequence).

The source material was naive CD4+ T cells from blood. This clonotype was obtained from a man younger than 30 with type 1 diabetes. The chain couples TRBV30 to TRBJ1-1, with D possibly matching TRBD1 (6 bases). DNA for the CDR3: TGTGCCTGGACTGTCGGGGGCCCTGGGACTGAAGCTTTCTTT. Translating gives CAWTVGGPGTEAFF.